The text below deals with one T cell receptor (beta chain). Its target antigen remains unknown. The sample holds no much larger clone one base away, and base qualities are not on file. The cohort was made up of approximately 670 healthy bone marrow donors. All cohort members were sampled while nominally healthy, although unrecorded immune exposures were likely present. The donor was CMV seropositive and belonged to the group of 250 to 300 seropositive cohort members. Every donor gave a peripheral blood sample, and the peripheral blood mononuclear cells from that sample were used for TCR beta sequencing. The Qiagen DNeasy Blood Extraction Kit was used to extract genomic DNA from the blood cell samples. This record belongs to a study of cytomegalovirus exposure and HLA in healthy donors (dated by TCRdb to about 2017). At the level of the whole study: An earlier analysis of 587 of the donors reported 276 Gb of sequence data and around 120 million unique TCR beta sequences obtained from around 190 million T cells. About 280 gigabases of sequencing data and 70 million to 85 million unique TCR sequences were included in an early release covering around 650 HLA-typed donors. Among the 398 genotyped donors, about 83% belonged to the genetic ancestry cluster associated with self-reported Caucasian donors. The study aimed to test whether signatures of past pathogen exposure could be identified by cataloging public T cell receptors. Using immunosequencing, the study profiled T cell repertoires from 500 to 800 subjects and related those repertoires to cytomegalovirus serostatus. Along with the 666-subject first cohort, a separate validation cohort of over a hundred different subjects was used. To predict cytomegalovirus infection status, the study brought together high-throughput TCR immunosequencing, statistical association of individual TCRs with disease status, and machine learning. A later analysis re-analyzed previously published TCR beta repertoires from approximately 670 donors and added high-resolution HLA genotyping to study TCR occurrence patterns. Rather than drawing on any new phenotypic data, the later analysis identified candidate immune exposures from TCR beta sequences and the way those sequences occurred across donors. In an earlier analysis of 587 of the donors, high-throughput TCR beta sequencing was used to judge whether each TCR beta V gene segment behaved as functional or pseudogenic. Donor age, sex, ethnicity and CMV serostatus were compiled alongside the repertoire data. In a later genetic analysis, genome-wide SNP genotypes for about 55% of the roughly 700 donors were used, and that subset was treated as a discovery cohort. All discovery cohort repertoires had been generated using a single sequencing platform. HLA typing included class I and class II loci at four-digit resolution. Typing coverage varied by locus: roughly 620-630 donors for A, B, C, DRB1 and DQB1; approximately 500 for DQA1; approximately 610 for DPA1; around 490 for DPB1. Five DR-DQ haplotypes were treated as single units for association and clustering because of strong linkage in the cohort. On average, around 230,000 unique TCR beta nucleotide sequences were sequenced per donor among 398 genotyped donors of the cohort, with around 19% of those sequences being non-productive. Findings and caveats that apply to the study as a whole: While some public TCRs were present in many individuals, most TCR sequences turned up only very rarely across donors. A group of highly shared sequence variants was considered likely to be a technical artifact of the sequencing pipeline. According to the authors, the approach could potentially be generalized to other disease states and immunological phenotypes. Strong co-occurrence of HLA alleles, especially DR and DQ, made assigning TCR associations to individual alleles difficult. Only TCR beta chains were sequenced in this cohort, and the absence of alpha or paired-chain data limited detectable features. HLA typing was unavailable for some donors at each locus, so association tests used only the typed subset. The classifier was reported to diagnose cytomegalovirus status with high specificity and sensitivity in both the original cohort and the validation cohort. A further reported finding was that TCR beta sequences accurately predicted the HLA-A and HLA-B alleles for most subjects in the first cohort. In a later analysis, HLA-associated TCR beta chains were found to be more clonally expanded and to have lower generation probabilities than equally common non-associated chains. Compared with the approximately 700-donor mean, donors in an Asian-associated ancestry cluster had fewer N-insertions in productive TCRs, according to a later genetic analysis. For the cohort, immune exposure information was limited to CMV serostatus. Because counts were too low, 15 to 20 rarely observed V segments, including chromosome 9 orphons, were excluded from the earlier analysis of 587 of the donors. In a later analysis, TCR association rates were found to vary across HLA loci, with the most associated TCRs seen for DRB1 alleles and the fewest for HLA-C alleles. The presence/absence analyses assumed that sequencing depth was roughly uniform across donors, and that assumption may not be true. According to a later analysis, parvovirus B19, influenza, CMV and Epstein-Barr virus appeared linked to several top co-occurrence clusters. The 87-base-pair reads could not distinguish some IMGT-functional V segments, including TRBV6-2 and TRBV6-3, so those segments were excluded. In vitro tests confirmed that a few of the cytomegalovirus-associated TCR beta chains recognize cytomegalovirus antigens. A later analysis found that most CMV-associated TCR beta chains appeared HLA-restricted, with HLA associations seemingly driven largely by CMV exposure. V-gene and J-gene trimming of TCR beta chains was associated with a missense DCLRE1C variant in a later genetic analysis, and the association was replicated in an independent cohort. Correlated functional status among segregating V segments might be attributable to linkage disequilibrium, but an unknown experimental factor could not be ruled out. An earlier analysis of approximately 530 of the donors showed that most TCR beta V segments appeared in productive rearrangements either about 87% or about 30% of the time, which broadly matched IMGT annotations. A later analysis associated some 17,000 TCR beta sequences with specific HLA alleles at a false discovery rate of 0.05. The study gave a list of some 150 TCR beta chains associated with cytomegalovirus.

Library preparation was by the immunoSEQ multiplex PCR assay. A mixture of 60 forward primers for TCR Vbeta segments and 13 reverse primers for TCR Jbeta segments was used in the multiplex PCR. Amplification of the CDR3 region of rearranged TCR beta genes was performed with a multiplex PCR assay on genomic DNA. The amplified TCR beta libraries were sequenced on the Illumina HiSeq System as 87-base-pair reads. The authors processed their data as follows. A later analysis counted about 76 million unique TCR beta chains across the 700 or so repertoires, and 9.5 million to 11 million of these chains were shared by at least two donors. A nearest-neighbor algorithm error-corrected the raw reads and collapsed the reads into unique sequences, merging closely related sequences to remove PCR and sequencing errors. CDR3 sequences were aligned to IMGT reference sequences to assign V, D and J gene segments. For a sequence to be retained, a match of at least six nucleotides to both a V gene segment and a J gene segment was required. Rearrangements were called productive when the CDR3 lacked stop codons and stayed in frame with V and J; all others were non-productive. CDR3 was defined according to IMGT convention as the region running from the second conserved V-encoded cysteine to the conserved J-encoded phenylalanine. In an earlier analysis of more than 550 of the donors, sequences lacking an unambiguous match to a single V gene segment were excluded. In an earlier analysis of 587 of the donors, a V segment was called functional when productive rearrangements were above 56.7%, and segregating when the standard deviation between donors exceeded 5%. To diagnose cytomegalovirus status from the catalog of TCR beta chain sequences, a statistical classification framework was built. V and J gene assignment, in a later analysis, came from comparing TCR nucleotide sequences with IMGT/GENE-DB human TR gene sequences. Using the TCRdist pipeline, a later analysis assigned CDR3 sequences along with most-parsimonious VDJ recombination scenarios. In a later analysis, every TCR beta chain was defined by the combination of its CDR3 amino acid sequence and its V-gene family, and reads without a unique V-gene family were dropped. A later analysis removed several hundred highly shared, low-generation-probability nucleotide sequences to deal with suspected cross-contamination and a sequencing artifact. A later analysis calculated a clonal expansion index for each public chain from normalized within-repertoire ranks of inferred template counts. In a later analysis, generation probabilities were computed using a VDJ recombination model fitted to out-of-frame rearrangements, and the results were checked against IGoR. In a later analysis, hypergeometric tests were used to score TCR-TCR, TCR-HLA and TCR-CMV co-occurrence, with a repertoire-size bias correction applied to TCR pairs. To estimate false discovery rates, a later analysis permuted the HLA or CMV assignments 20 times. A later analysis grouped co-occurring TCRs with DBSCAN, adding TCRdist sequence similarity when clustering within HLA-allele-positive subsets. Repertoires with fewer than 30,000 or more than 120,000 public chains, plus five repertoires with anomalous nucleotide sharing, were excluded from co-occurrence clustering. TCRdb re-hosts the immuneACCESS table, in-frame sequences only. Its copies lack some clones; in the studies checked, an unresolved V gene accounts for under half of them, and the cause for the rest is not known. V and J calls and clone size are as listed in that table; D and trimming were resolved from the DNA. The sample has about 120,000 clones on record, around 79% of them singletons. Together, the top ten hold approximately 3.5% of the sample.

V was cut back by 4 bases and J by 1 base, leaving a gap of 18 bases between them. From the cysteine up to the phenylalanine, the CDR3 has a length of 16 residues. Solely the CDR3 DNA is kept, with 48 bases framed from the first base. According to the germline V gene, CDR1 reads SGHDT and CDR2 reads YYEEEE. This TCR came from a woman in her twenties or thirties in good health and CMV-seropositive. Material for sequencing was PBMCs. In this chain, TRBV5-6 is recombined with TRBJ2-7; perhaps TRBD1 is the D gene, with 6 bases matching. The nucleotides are TGTGCCAGCAGCAATCGCCGCCCAGGGGAATCCTACGAGCAGTACTTC. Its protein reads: CASSNRRPGESYEQYF.